Listed here is a single T cell receptor (beta chain). Per the original data handling: Quantification of nucleated cells was approximated via reference gene primer amplification. The assay was immunoSEQ multiplex PCR, and TCRdb's table has in-frame clones only and misses some. Clone size and the V and J calls come from that table; the DNA yielded D and trimming. The data show about 150,000 clones, about 86% seen once. Germline CDR1 MGHRA, CDR2 YSYEKL. Germline trimming cut 4 bases from V and 7 bases from J; bases unmatched to any gene: 7. The CDR3 totals 16 residues. Participants, roughly 18 to 89 years old, spanned approximately 25 US areas. Cohort allocation depended upon clinical history that participants reported. These data are taken from a study of blood T cell repertoires in COVID-19. The wider study: The origin of the acute and convalescent COVID-19 samples was the United States, Italy and Spain.

The origin of this receptor is a man aged 50 or older who had recovered from COVID-19. Sample: PBMCs or T cells enriched from blood (not recorded which). This chain joins TRBV4-1 and TRBJ1-6; 10 nucleotides align to TRBD1. As DNA, the CDR3 is TGCGCCAGCAGCCGAGGACAGGGGGAGAGGAATTCACCCCTCCACTTT. This translates into CASSRGQGERNSPLHF.